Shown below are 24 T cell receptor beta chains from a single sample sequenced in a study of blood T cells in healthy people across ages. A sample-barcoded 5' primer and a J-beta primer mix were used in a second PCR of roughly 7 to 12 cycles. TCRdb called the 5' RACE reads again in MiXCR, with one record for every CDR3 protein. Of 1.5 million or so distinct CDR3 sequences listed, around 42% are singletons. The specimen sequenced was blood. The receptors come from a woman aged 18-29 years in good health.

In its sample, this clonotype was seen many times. The CDR3 loop reads CASSLAGAPETQYF. The CDR3 DNA follows: TGTGCCAGCAGCTTGGCAGGGGCTCCAGAGACCCAGTACTTC. The rearrangement uses TRBV5-5 and TRBJ2-5, with D tentatively TRBD1 (6 bases). V lost 0 bases and J lost 4, with 10 bases in between. The CDR3 sequence is 14 residues long. The germline gives CDR1 SGHKS, CDR2 YYEKEE (reference sequence).

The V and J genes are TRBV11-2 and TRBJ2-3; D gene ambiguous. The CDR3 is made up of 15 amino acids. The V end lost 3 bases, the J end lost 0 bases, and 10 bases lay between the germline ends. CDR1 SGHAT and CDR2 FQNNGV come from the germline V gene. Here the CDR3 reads CASSLFRASTDTQYF. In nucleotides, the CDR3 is TGTGCCAGCAGCTTGTTTCGGGCAAGCACAGATACGCAGTATTTT.

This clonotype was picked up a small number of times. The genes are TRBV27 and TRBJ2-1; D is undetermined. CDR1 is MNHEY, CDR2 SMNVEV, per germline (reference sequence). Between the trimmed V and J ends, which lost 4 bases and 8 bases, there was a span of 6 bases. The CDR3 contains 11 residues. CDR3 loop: CASSSRHEQFF. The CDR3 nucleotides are TGTGCCAGCAGTTCCCGCCATGAGCAGTTCTTC.

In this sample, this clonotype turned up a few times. The CDR3, as DNA: TGTGCCAGCAGCGTAAGGACTATGGTAAATGAGCAGTTCTTC. Translating it yields CASSVRTMVNEQFF. This sequence joins TRBV9 and TRBJ2-1, with a weak D call TRBD2 (6 bases). Per germline, CDR1 SGDLS and CDR2 YYNGEE. Trimming pared 1 base from V and 7 bases from J, leaving 12 bases between. The CDR3 sequence is 14 residues long.

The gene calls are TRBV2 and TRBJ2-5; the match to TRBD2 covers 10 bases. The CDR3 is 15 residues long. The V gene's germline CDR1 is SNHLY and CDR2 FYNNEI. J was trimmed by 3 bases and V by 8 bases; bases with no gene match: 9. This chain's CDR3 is CASFSGTSAKETQYF. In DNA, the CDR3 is TGTGCCAGCTTCTCCGGGACTAGCGCAAAAGAGACCCAGTACTTC.

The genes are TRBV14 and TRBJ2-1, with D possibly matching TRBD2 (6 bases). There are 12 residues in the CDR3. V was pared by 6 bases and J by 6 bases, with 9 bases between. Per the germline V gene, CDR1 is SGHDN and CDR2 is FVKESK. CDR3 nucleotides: TGTGCCAGCAGAGGAGGGTCCAATGAGCAGTTCTTC. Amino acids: CASRGGSNEQFF.

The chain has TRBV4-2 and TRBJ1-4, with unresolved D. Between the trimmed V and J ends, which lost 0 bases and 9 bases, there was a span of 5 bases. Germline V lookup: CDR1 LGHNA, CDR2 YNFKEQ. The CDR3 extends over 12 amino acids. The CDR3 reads CASSQDYKKLFF. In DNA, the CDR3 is TGTGCCAGCAGCCAAGATTATAAAAAACTGTTTTTT.

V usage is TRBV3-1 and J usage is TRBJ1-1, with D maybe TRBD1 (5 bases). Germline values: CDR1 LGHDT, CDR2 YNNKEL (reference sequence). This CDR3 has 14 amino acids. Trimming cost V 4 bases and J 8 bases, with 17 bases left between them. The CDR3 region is CASSPWDRRREAFF. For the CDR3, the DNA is TGTGCCAGCAGCCCCTGGGACCGTCGACGAGAAGCTTTCTTT.

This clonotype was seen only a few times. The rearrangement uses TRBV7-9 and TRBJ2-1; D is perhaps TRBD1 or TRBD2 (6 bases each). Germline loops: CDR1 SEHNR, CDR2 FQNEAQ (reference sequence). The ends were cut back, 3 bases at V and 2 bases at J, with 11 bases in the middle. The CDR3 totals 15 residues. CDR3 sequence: CASSFDRGAYNEQFF. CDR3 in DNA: TGTGCCAGCAGCTTTGATAGGGGGGCCTACAATGAGCAGTTCTTC.

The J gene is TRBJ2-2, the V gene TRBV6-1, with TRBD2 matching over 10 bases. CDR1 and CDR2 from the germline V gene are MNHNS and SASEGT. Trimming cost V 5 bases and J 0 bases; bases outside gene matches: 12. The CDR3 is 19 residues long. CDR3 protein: CASSQTPGLASANTGELFF. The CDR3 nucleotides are TGTGCCAGCAGTCAAACTCCGGGACTAGCGAGCGCGAACACCGGGGAGCTGTTTTTT.

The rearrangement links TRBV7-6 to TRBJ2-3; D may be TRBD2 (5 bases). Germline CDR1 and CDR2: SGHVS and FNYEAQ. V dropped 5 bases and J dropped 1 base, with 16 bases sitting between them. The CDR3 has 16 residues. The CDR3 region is CASSPADLPGTDTQYF. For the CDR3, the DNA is TGTGCCAGCAGCCCAGCGGACTTGCCCGGCACAGATACGCAGTATTTT.

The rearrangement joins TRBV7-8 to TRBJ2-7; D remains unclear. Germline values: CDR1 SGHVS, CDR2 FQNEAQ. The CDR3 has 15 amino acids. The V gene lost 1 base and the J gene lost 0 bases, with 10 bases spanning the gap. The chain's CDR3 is CASSLEPVSSYEQYF. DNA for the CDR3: TGTGCCAGCAGCTTAGAACCAGTGAGCTCCTACGAGCAGTACTTC.

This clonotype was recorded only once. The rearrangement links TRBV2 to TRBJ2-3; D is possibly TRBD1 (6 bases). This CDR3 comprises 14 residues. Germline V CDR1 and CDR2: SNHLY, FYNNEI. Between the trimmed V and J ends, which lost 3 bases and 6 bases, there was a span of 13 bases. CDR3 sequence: CASSDGTRGDTQYF. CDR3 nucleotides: TGTGCCAGCAGTGATGGCACTAGGGGGGATACGCAGTATTTT.

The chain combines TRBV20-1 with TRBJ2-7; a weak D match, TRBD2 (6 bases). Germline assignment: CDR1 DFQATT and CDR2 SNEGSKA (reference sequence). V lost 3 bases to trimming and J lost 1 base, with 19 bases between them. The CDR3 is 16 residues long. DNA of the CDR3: TGCAGTGCTAGTAAAGGGCGGGGCAAGGTATCCTACGAGCAGTACTTC. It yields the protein CSASKGRGKVSYEQYF.

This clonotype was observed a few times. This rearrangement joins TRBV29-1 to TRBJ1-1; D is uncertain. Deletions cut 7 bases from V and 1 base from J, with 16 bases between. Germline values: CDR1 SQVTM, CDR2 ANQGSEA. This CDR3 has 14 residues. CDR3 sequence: CSGQGGLTNTEAFF. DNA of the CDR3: TGCAGCGGCCAAGGTGGACTGACGAACACTGAAGCTTTCTTT.

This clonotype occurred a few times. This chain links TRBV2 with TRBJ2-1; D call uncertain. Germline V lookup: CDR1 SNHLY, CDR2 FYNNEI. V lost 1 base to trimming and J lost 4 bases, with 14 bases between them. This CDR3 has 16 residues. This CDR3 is CASSEVVSNIYNEQFF. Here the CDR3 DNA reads TGTGCCAGCAGTGAAGTAGTTAGCAACATATACAATGAGCAGTTCTTC.

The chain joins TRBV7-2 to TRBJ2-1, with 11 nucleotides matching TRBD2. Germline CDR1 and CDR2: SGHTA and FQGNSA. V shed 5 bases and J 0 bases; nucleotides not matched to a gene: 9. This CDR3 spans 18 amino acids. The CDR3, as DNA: TGTGCCAGCAGCACCCAGACTAGCGGGGCCAGCTCCTACAATGAGCAGTTCTTC. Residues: CASSTQTSGASSYNEQFF.

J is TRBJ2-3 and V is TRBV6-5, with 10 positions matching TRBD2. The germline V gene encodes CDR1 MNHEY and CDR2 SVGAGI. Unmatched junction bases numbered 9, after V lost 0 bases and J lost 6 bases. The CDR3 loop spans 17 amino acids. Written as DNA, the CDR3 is TGTGCCAGCAGTTACTCCCTAGCGGGGGATAATGGGGATACGCAGTATTTT. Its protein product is CASSYSLAGDNGDTQYF.

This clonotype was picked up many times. This chain's CDR3 is CASSLAVLYEQYF. The CDR3, as DNA: TGTGCCAGCAGCCTAGCGGTACTCTACGAGCAGTACTTC. This chain uses TRBV6-6 with TRBJ2-7; 7 bases are a match to TRBD2. CDR1 is MNHNY and CDR2 is SVGAGI in the germline V gene (reference sequence). V dropped 6 bases and J dropped 3; count of bases not matched to a gene: 5. The CDR3 spans 13 residues.

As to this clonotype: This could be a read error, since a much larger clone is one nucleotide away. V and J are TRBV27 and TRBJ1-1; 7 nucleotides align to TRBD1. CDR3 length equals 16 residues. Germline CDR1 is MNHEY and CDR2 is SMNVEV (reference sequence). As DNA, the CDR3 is TGTGCCAACAGTTCCCGCTCGACAGGGAGGGGGACTGAAGCTTTCTTT. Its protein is CANSSRSTGRGTEAFF.

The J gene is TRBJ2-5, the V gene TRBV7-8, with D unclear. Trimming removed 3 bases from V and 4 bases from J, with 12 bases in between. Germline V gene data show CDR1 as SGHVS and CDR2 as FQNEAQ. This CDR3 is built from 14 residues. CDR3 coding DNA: TGTGCCAGCAGCTTTTTTAAGTCGGGAGAGACCCAGTACTTC. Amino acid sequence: CASSFFKSGETQYF.

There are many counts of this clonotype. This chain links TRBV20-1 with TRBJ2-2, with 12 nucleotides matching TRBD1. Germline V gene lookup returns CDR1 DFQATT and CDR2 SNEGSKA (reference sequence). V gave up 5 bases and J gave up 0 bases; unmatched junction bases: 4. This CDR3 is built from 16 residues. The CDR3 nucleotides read TGCAGTGCTTCCGGGACAGGGGGCTCGAACACCGGGGAGCTGTTTTTT. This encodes CSASGTGGSNTGELFF.

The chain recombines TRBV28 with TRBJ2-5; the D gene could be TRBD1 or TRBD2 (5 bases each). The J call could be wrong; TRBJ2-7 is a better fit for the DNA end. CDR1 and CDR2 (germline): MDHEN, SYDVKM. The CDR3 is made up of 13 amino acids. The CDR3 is CASSTVGPYEQYF. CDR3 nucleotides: TGTGCCAGCAGTACCGTGGGACCTTACGAGCAGTACTTC.

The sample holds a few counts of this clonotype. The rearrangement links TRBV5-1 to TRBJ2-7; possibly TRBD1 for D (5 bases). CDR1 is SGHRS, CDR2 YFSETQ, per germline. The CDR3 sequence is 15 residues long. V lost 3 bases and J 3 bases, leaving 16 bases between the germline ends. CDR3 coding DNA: TGCGCCAGCAGCTCCCAAACAGGATTAAACTACGAGCAGTACTTC. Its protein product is CASSSQTGLNYEQYF.